Sequencing of this T cell receptor beta chain was carried out in a study of PD-1 blockade in classical Hodgkin lymphoma (TCRdb year 2020). Notes on the research overall: Nivolumab dosing was 3 mg/kg intravenously every 2 weeks, continuing until either disease progression or unacceptable toxicity. To define a peripheral blood immune signature of response to PD-1 blockade in classical Hodgkin lymphoma, the study combined TCR beta sequencing with CyTOF. Overall results and qualifications from the work: A significant rise by C4D1 was seen in CD4+ but not CD8+ TCR diversity (p=0.0027 vs p=0.16), with the rise being most apparent in complete responders (p=0.02). Lower diversity was observed in patients in whom nivolumab was started less than 1 year after ASCT, and these patients were excluded from later analyses so that confounding by immune reconstitution would be avoided. Trial patients with a complete response had baseline diversity similar to that of newly diagnosed patients, while partial responders and progressors had significantly lower diversity. The study was limited to a single clinical trial cohort, and causes of repertoire differences, possibly disease activity or prior therapy, remained undefined. Baseline TCR diversity was reported to be lower in newly diagnosed patients than in healthy donors and to be lower still in relapsed/refractory patients.

Regarding this clone: Its antigen is unknown. Within one base of it there is no much larger clone, and no base qualities were kept.

V sheds 6 bases and J sheds 0 bases, leaving 6 bases between their ends. The germline V gene sets CDR1 to SGHTA and CDR2 to FQGTGA. Reading from cysteine to phenylalanine, the CDR3 counts 14 amino acids. Of the read, only the CDR3 DNA is kept; its 42 bases are in frame from base 1. The time point label, read with the paper, signifies: cycle 2 day 1 (C2D1) of nivolumab. Every trial patient had relapsed following autologous stem cell transplantation, and prior brentuximab vedotin exposure was what differed among cohorts A, B and C. The trial cohort comprised 56 patients with relapsed/refractory classical Hodgkin lymphoma whose best overall responses were complete response, partial response or progressive disease. Trial patients were treated with single-agent nivolumab in the multi-cohort phase II CheckMate 205 trial. An independent review committee assessed best overall response by applying the 2007 International Working Group response criteria. PBMCs from the trial were collected at three points: immediately before nivolumab initiation (C1D1), and during therapy at cycle 2 day 1 and cycle 4 day 1. Peripheral blood was collected in 8 mL Vacutainer Cell Preparation Tubes, from which PBMCs were isolated by centrifugation and then cryopreserved.

Genomic DNA was extracted with the Qiagen DNeasy kit from unsorted PBMCs and from negatively selected CD4+ and CD8+ fractions. TCR beta CDR3 regions were subjected to amplification by immunoSEQ multiplex PCR with primers that anneal to V and J segments. Amplification bias was minimized using a synthetic immune receptor repertoire, and residual bias was removed computationally after sequencing. Regarding the original processing steps: Custom Python scripts were used to quantify repertoire diversity as the Shannon entropy index. The unsorted, CD4+ and CD8+ repertoires were each analyzed separately, with the exception of combined analyses, where CD4+ and CD8+ sequences were merged in silico. Clonal expansion was defined as a frequency increase of at least 2-fold after treatment compared with C1D1, and clones undetected at baseline were assigned a pseudocount of 0.5. Singleton clones were defined as clones with 0 or 1 copy at C1D1, and non-singleton clones were defined as clones with 2 or more copies. Clones expanded in unsorted samples were assigned a CD4+, CD8+ or unknown annotation through matching of protein sequences in sorted samples from the same patient. Wilcoxon tests were applied to paired samples to test diversity changes from C1D1 to C4D1. Here the immuneACCESS table is served through TCRdb, limited to in-frame sequences with V and J called. Missing clones are a known gap in these copies; in checked studies unresolved V genes cover under half, and the rest lacks a known reason. The DNA gave D and trimming, while V, J and clone size come from that table. Here the sample has about 85,000 clones; around 90% occur a single time. The ten largest account for roughly 2.6% of the sample.

The TCR sequence derives from a human donor with classical Hodgkin lymphoma. This specimen consisted of peripheral blood mononuclear cells (PBMCs), obtained before the second cycle of nivolumab. This receptor chain uses TRBV7-3 and TRBJ2-6, with the D gene call left open. The CDR3 protein: CASSPSSGANVLTF. The nucleotides read TGTGCCAGCAGTCCGAGCTCTGGGGCCAACGTCCTGACTTTC.